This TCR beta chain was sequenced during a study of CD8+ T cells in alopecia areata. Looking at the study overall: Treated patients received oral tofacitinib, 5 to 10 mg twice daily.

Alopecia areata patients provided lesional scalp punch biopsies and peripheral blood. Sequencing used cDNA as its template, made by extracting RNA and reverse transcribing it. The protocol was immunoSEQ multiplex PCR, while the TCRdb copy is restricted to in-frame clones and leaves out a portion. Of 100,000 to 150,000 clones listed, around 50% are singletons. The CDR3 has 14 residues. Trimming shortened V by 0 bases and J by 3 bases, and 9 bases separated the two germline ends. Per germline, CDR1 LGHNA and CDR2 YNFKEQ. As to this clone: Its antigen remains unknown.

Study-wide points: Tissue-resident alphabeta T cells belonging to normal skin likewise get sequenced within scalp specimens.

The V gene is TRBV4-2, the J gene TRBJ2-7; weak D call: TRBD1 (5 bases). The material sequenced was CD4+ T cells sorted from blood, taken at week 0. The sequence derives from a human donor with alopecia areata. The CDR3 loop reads CASSQEPTVYEQYF. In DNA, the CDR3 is TGTGCCAGCAGCCAAGAACCGACAGTCTACGAGCAGTACTTC.